This T cell receptor beta chain was found in a study of technical replicates of blood from a few donors. Here immunoSEQ multiplex PCR was the method, and the copy in TCRdb shows in-frame clones only, minus some. Of tens of thousands of clones in the sample, 80% to 90% were seen once. The TCR was taken from a human donor in good health. Some clones in this sample may be carry-over from other donors' samples. Specimen: PBMCs.

In DNA form, the CDR3 reads TGTGCTTGGATAGCGGGGGATACCTACAATGAGCAGTTCTTC. Protein sequence: CAWIAGDTYNEQFF. V usage is TRBV2 and J usage is TRBJ2-1, with TRBD2 matching 9 bases. CDR3 length equals 14 residues. Per the germline V gene, CDR1 is SNHLY and CDR2 is FYNNEI.